This T cell receptor (beta chain) comes out of a study of T cell repertoires in cytomegalovirus infection. Study-level background: Recently identified HLA-C-restricted CMV epitopes were among the peptides used. Through public TCR beta signatures, both CMV infection and matching HLA type were indicated.

To note about this clonotype: Its specificity is unknown. The junction does not match germline at one end; this may be a read error.

TCRdb called the reads again in MiXCR, with one record for every CDR3 protein. Among over 120,000 distinct CDR3 sequences listed, 25% to 35% were seen once. The CDR3 covers 16 residues. The germline V gene encodes CDR1 SGHDT and CDR2 YYEEEE. The TCR sequence derives from a human donor in good health (CMV status not recorded). Some clones in this sample may be carry-over from other donors' samples. The sequencing here drew on CD8+ T cells from cultured PBMCs, taken from culture after CMV antigen stimulation. The chain combines TRBV5-6 with TRBJ2-5; 13 bases agree with TRBD2. In nucleotides, the CDR3 is TGTGCCAGCAGCCTGGGACTAGCGGGGTTAGAAGAGACCCGGTACTTC. It is translated as CASSLGLAGLEETRYF.